A selection of T cell receptor beta chains follows, all from one sample in a study of neurological immune-mediated disorders. From the 5' RACE reads, TCRdb called clonotypes with MiXCR, one entry per CDR3 protein. The table records over 90,000 distinct CDR3 sequences, 11% of them present only once. The sequencing input was PBMCs. These receptors were obtained from a female donor with HTLV-1-associated myelopathy (HAM/TSP). The CDR3 runs from the conserved cysteine through the conserved F or W. The order of the fields is clone size, D gene, V gene, CDR3 length, J gene, CDR3 protein, CDR3 DNA. A D gene is named only where the DNA matches it firmly. Clone size is given for some rows only: seen once, a few or many times, or a class if the clone is expanded.

many	NA	TRBV6-1	15	TRBJ2-6	CASSDKSSGANVLTF	TGTGCCAGCAGTGACAAATCTTCTGGGGCCAACGTCCTGACTTTC
many	NA	TRBV12-3/TRBV12-4	14	TRBJ2-7	CASSFTGPFYEQYF	TGTGCCAGCAGTTTCACCGGACCTTTCTACGAGCAGTACTTC
many	NA	TRBV5-1	14	TRBJ1-1	CASSPDSGRTEAFF	TGCGCCAGCAGCCCCGACAGCGGCCGCACTGAAGCTTTCTTT
many	TRBD1	TRBV7-2	16	TRBJ2-3	CASSLGQGVGTDTQYF	TGTGCCAGCAGCTTAGGACAGGGGGTGGGCACAGATACGCAGTATTTT
many	NA	TRBV5-1	15	TRBJ1-4	CASSLSHDQGEKLFF	TGCGCCAGCAGCTTATCGCATGATCAGGGGGAAAAACTGTTTTTT
NA	NA	TRBV5-1	14	TRBJ2-5	CASSVSPAQETQYF	TGCGCCAGCAGCGTCTCCCCTGCCCAAGAGACCCAGTACTTC
NA	NA	TRBV6-1	11	TRBJ2-7	CASRAGSEQYF	TGTGCCAGCAGGGCAGGGAGCGAGCAGTACTTC
NA	NA	TRBV5-6	15	TRBJ2-3	CASSPVGGNTDTQYF	TGTGCCAGCAGCCCGGTCGGGGGAAACACAGATACGCAGTATTTT
many	NA	TRBV20-1	13	TRBJ2-1	CSARGGSVVEQFF	TGCAGTGCTAGAGGGGGGAGCGTTGTTGAGCAGTTCTTC
NA	NA	TRBV7-6	14	TRBJ1-4	CASSLNSGNEKLFF	TGTGCCAGCAGTCTGAACTCCGGGAATGAAAAACTGTTTTTT
many	TRBD1	TRBV6-5	15	TRBJ2-7	CASSYGTGGVYEQYF	TGTGCCAGCAGTTACGGGACAGGAGGAGTATACGAGCAGTACTTC
many	NA	TRBV10-3	15	TRBJ2-1	CAISRTLSINNEQFF	TGTGCCATCAGCAGAACTCTATCGATTAATAATGAGCAGTTCTTC
many	TRBD1	TRBV5-1	13	TRBJ2-7	CASKGQGAYEQYF	TGCGCCAGTAAGGGACAGGGCGCCTACGAGCAGTACTTC
many	NA	TRBV6-5	14	TRBJ1-1	CASTTTRKNTEAFF	TGTGCCAGCACCACTACCCGAAAGAACACTGAAGCTTTCTTT
many	NA	TRBV4-2	17	TRBJ2-1	CASSQDGGGAAYNEQFF	TGTGCCAGCAGCCAAGATGGAGGGGGGGCCGCGTACAATGAGCAGTTCTTC
many	TRBD2	TRBV7-9	14	TRBJ2-3	CASSAGGPTDTQYF	TGTGCCAGCAGCGCGGGGGGGCCAACAGATACGCAGTATTTT